The 15 T cell receptor beta chains listed next were all sequenced from one sample in a study of molecular identifiers for immune sequencing clone quantification. One entry per CDR3 protein results from TCRdb running MiXCR on the PCR reads. The sample holds 40,000 or so distinct CDR3 sequences; 15% to 20% are singletons and the top ten take under 1.3%. The source material was naive CD8+ T cells from blood, with Jurkat cell RNA spiked in. Subset: FACS-sorted CD8+CD4-CCR7+CD45RA+ naive T cells. The receptors were gathered from a human donor in good health. Some libraries in this study had Jurkat cell RNA spiked in.

The sample holds many counts of this clonotype. V gene TRBV28 combines with J gene TRBJ2-6, with D perhaps TRBD1 (6 bases). This CDR3 contains 18 residues. The germline V and J ends were trimmed by 4 bases and 0 bases, with 16 bases remaining between them. Germline CDR1 reads MDHEN; CDR2 reads SYDVKM. The CDR3 loop is CASSSVRGKSSGANVLTF. In nucleotides, the CDR3 is TGTGCCAGCAGTTCCGTGAGGGGGAAAAGCTCTGGGGCCAACGTCCTGACTTTC.

As concerns this clonotype: The conserved phenylalanine or tryptophan normally closing the CDR3 is absent here, so this likely arose from a read error. This chain joins TRBV12-3 or TRBV12-4 and TRBJ2-2; the D is unclear. The CDR3 spans 13 residues. In DNA, the CDR3 is TGTGTCAGCAGCGACTCGAACACCGGGGAGCTGTTTGTT. Translated: CVSSDSNTGELFV.

This clonotype was seen repeatedly, ten times or more. This chain connects TRBV4-2 to TRBJ2-7; 7 nucleotides agree with TRBD1. The CDR3 has 18 amino acids. CDR1 and CDR2 from the germline V gene are LGHNA and YNFKEQ. J lost 2 bases, V lost 0 bases, and 13 bases had no gene match. CDR3 DNA: TGTGCCAGCAGCCAAGATCATTCGGGACAGCACTTAACCTACGAGCAGTACTTC. This gives the protein CASSQDHSGQHLTYEQYF.

This clonotype was found many times. The chain couples TRBV6-5 to TRBJ2-3; D gene uncertain. Trimming removed 10 bases at V and 4 bases at J, with 9 bases between. Germline V gene data show CDR1 as MNHEY and CDR2 as SVGAGI. This CDR3 has 11 amino acids. The CDR3 protein is CATSSADTQYF. The CDR3 region has the DNA TGTGCCACCAGCTCCGCAGATACGCAGTATTTT.

Ten or more counts support this clonotype. V is TRBV19 and J is TRBJ2-5; D is unclear. The germline CDR1 and CDR2 sequences are LNHDA and SQIVND (reference sequence). The CDR3 spans 11 residues. V gave up 7 bases and J gave up 9 bases, with 12 bases separating them. The CDR3 is CASMGLSSQYF. As DNA, the CDR3 is TGTGCCAGTATGGGATTGAGTTCCCAGTACTTC.

Details on this clonotype: This sequence may be a read error, since a much larger clone differs from it by one base. The V and J genes are TRBV28 and TRBJ2-7; D remains unclear. Trimming stripped 3 bases from V and 2 bases from J, with 8 bases between. Germline V CDR1 and CDR2: MDHEN, SYDVKM. This CDR3 is 13 amino acids long. The CDR3 region is CASSFVATYEQYF. For the CDR3, the DNA is TGTGCCAGCAGTTTCGTGGCTACCTACGAGCAGTACTTC.

This clonotype came up many times. This rearrangement joins TRBV5-6 to TRBJ2-3; TRBD1 matches 7 bases. The V and J ends lost 4 bases and 10 bases, in that order; junction bases with no gene match: 9. Germline-derived CDR1 and CDR2 are SGHDT and YYEEEE. The CDR3 is made up of 13 amino acids. CDR3 DNA: TGTGCCAGCAGCCCTAAACACAGGGGCCCGCAGTATTTT. It codes for CASSPKHRGPQYF.

This clonotype was seen at least ten times. The V and J genes are TRBV12-3 or TRBV12-4 and TRBJ2-3; 8 bases fit TRBD1. The CDR3 extends over 13 amino acids. V was clipped by 10 bases and J by 2 bases; unmatched bases: 5. CDR3 in DNA: TGTGCCATCGACAGGGGTTACACAGATACGCAGTATTTT. It codes for CAIDRGYTDTQYF.

This clonotype was seen repeatedly, ten times or more. The chain carries TRBV5-5 and TRBJ2-3; 7 bases agree with TRBD1. J was trimmed by 5 bases and V by 4 bases; bases with no gene match: 1. CDR3 size: 12 residues. In germline, CDR1 is SGHKS, CDR2 YYEKEE (reference sequence). CDR3 DNA: TGTGCCAGCAGCGGGACAGTAGATACGCAGTATTTT. Its translation: CASSGTVDTQYF.

The chain is built from TRBV28 and TRBJ2-5; D might be TRBD2 (5 bases). Germline loops: CDR1 MDHEN, CDR2 SYDVKM. V was trimmed by 6 bases and J by 1 base, leaving 18 bases between them. This CDR3 region has 16 residues. As DNA, the CDR3 is TGTGCCAGCAGAAGACTGGCGCTAGCCGTCCAAGAGACCCAGTACTTC. It encodes CASRRLALAVQETQYF.

Ten or more counts support this clonotype. This chain uses TRBV6-6 with TRBJ2-2; the match to TRBD1 covers 7 bases. Germline V gives CDR1 MNHNY, CDR2 SVGAGI (reference sequence). The V segment lost 6 bases and the J segment 6 bases; nucleotides outside the gene matches: 16. The CDR3 is made up of 17 amino acids. For the CDR3, the DNA is TGTGCCAGCAGGAGAGAGCCGCCGGACAGGCCCCCCGGGGAGCTGTTTTTT. Translating it yields CASRREPPDRPPGELFF.

Ten or more counts support this clonotype. The V gene is TRBV20-1, the J gene TRBJ2-2; TRBD2 might be the D (5 bases). CDR1 is DFQATT, CDR2 SNEGSKA, per germline (reference sequence). The length of the CDR3 is 13 residues. V was clipped by 3 bases and J by 7 bases, with 12 bases between them. In DNA form, the CDR3 reads TGCAGTGCTAGGGACTCGTTTGGCGGGGAGCTGTTTTTT. As protein: CSARDSFGGELFF.

The rearrangement links TRBV7-2 to TRBJ2-1; 11 positions match TRBD2. This CDR3 spans 16 amino acids. V lost 5 bases to trimming and J lost 4 bases; unmatched junction nucleotides: 7. Germline loops: CDR1 SGHTA, CDR2 FQGNSA. The CDR3 DNA is TGTGCCAGCAGCCTCAATAGCGGGGGGGCTTACAATGAGCAGTTCTTC. Translation: CASSLNSGGAYNEQFF.

In the case of this clonotype: An end of the junction differs from the germline gene, which may be a read error. The CDR3 coding sequence is TGTGCCAGCAGTATAGGGGGTAACTCCTACAACGAGCAGTTCTTC. Protein sequence: CASSIGGNSYNEQFF. The rearrangement joins TRBV28 to TRBJ2-1, with D maybe TRBD1 (6 bases). CDR3 length: 15 amino acids. Germline V gene lookup returns CDR1 MDHEN and CDR2 SYDVKM.

About this clonotype: A clone one base away is much larger, so this may be a read error. Because it lacks the conserved phenylalanine or tryptophan at the end, this CDR3 is likely a read error. The V and J genes are TRBV7-9 and TRBJ2-3, with D hard to call. The CDR3 is made up of 13 amino acids. Germline lookup yields CDR1 SEHNR and CDR2 FQNEAQ (reference sequence). The V end was cut by 3 bases, the J end by 2 bases, with 6 bases between. CDR3 amino acids: CASSLVHTDTQYL. CDR3 DNA sequence: TGTGCCAGCAGCTTGGTGCACACAGATACGCAGTATCTT.